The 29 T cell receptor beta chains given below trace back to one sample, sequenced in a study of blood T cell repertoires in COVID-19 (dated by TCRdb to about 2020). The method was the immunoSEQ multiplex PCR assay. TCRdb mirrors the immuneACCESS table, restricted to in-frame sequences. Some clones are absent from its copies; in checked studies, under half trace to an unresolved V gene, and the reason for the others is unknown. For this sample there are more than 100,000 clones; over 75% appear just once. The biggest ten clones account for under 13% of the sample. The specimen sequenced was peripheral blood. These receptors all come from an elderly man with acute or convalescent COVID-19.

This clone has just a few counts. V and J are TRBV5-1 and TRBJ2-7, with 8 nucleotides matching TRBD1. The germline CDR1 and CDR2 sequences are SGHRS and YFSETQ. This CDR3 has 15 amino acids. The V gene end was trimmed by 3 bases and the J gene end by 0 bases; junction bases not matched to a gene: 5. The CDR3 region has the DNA TGCGCCAGCAGCTCTCGACAGGGGAGCTCCTACGAGCAGTACTTC. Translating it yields CASSSRQGSSYEQYF.

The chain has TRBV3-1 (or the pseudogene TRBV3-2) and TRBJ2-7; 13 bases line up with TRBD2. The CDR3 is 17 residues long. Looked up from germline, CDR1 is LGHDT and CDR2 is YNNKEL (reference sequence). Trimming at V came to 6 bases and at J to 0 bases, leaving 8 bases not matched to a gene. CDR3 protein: CASSRTSGGQSSYEQYF. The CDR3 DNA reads TGTGCCAGCAGTCGGACTAGCGGGGGCCAAAGCTCCTACGAGCAGTACTTC.

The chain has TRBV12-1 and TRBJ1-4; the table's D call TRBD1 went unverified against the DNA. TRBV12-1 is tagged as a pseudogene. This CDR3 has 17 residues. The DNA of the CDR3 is TGTGCCAGCAGCTTTGGTGTACGGGACAGGGAAAGGGAAAAACTGTTTTTT. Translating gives CASSFGVRDREREKLFF.

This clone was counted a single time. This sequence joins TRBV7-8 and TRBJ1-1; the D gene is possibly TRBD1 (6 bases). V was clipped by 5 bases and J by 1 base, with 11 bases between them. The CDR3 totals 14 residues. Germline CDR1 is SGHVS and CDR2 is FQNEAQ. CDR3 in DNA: TGTGCCAGCAGCAGCAGGGGCGCGAACACTGAAGCTTTCTTT. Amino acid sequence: CASSSRGANTEAFF.

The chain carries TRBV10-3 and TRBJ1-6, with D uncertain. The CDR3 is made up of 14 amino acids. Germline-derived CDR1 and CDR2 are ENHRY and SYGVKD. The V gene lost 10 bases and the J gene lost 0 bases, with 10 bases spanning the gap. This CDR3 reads CATGGSSYNSPLHF. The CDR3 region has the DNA TGTGCCACCGGCGGGAGCTCCTATAATTCACCCCTCCACTTT.

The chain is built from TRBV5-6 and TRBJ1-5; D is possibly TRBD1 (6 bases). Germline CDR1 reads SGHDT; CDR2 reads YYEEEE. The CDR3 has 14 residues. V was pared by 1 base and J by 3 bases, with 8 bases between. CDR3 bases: TGTGCCAGCAGCTTGAGGGGGAACAATCAGCCCCAGCATTTT. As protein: CASSLRGNNQPQHF.

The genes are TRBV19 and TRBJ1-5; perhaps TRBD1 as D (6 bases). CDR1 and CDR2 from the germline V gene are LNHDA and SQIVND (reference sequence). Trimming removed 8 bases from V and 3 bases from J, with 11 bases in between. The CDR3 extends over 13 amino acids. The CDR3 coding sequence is TGTGCCAGTGAGAGGGACACCAATCAGCCCCAGCATTTT. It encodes CASERDTNQPQHF.

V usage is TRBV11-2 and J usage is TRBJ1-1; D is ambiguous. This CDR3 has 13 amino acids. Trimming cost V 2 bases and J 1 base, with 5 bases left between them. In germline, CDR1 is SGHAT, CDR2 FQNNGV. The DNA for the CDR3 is TGTGCCAGCAGCTTAATGGCGAACACTGAAGCTTTCTTT. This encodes CASSLMANTEAFF.

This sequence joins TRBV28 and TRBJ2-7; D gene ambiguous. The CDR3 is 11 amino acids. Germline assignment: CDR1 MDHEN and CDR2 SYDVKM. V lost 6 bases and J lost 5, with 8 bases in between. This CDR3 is CASSRRNEQYF. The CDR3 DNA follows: TGTGCCAGCAGCCGCAGGAACGAGCAGTACTTC.

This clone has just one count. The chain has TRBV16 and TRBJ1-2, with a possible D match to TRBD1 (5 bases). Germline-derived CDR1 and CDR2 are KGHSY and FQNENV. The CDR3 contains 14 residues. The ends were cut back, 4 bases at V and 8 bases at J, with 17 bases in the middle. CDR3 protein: CASSRITGSGGYTF. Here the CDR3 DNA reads TGTGCCAGCAGCCGAATAACAGGTTCGGGCGGCTACACCTTC. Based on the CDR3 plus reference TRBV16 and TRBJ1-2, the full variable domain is GEEVAQTPKHLVRGEGQKAKLYCAPIKGHSYVFWYQQVLKNEFKFLISFQNENVFDETGMPKERFSAKCLPNSPCSLEIQATKLEDSAVYFCASSRITGSGGYTFGSGTRLTVV.

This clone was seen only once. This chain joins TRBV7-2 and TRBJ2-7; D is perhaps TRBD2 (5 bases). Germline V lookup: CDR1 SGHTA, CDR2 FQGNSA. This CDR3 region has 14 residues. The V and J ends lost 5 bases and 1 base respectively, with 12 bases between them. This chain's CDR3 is CASSRAGPSYEQYF. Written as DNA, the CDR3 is TGTGCCAGCAGCAGGGCGGGTCCTTCCTACGAGCAGTACTTC.

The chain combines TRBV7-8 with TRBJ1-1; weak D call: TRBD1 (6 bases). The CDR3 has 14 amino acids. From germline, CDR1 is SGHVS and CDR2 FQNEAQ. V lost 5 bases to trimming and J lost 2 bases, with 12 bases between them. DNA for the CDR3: TGTGCCAGCAGCCCGCAACAGGGTAACACTGAAGCTTTCTTT. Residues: CASSPQQGNTEAFF.

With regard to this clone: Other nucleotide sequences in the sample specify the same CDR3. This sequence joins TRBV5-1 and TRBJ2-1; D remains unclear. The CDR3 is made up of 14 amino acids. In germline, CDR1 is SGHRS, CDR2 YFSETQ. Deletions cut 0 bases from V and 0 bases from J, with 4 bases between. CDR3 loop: CASSLGSSYNEQFF. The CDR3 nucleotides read TGCGCCAGCAGCTTGGGGAGCTCCTACAATGAGCAGTTCTTC.

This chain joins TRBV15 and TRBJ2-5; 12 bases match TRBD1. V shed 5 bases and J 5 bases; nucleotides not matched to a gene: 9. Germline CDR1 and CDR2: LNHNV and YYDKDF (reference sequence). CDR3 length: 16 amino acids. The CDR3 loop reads CATSVDRDRGRETQYF. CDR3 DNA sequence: TGTGCCACCAGCGTCGATAGGGACAGGGGGCGTGAGACCCAGTACTTC.

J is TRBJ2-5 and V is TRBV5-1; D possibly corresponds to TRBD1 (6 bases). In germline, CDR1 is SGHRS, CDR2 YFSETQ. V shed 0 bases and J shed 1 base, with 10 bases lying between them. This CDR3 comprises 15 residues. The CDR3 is CASSLVQGSQETQYF. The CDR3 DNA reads TGCGCCAGCAGCTTGGTACAGGGATCCCAAGAGACCCAGTACTTC.

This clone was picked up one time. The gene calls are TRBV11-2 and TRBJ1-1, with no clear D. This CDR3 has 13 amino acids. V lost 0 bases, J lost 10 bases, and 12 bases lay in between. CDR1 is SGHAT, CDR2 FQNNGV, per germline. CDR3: CASSLESLGGAFF. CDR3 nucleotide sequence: TGTGCCAGCAGCTTAGAGTCCCTAGGTGGAGCTTTCTTT.

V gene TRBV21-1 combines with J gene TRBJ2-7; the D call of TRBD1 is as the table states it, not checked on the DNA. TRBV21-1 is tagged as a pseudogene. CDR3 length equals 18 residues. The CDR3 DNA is TGTGCCAGCAGCAAAGACCCTATTTATGACAGGGAGGCCTACGAGCAGTACTTC. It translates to CASSKDPIYDREAYEQYF.

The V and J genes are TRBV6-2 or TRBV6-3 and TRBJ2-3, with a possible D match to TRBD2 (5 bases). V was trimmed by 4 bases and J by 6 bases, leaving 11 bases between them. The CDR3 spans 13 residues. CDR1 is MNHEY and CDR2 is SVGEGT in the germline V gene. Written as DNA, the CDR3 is TGTGCCAGCAGTTGGCGGGTCGGCGATACGCAGTATTTT. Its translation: CASSWRVGDTQYF.

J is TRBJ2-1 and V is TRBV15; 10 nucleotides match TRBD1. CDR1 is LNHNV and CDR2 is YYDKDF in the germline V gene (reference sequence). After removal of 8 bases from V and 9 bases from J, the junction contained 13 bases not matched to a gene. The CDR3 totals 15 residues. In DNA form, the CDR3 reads TGTGCCACCTCCCGGACAGGACAGGGGGATCGTGAGCAGTTCTTC. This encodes CATSRTGQGDREQFF.

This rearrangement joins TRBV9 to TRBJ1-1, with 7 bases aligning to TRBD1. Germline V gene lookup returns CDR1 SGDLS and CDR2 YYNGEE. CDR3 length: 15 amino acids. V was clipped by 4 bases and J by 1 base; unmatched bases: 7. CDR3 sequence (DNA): TGTGCCAGCAGCCCCTCCGGGACAGCGAACACTGAAGCTTTCTTT. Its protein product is CASSPSGTANTEAFF. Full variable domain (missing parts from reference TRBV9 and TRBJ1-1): DSGVTQTPKHLITATGQRVTLRCSPRSGDLSVYWYQQSLDQGLQFLIQYYNGEERAKGNILERFSAQQFPDLHSELNLSSLELGDSALYFCASSPSGTANTEAFFGQGTRLTVV.

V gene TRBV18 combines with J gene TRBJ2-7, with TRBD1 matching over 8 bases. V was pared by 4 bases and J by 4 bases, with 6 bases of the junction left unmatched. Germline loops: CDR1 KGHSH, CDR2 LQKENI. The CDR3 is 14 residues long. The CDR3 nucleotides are TGTGCCAGCTCACTTAGGACAGGGATTTACGAGCAGTACTTC. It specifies CASSLRTGIYEQYF.

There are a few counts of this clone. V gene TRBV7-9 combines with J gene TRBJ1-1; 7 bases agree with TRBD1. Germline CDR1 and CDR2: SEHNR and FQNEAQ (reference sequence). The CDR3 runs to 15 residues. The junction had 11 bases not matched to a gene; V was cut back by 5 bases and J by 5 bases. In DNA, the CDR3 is TGTGCCAGCAGCCAACCGGGACAGAGAAGGACTGAAGCTTTCTTT. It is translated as CASSQPGQRRTEAFF.

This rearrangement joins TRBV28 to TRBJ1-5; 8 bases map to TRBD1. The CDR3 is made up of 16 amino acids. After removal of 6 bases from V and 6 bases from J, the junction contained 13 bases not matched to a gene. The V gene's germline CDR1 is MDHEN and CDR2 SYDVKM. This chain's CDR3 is CASSSGQGATSQPQHF. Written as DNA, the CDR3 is TGTGCCAGCAGCTCGGGCCAGGGGGCGACGAGTCAGCCCCAGCATTTT.

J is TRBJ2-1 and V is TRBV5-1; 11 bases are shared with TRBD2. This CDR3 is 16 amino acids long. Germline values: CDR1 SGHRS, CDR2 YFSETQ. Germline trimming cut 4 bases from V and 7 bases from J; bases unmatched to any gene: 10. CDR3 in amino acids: CASSGPRLAGSNEQFF. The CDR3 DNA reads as TGCGCCAGCAGCGGACCTCGACTAGCGGGGTCTAATGAGCAGTTCTTC.

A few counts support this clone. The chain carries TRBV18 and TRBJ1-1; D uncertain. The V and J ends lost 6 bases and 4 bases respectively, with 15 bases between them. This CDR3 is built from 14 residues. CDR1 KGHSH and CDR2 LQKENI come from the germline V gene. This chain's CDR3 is CASSRQDLGTEAFF. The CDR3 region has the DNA TGTGCCAGCTCTCGCCAGGATCTTGGCACTGAAGCTTTCTTT.

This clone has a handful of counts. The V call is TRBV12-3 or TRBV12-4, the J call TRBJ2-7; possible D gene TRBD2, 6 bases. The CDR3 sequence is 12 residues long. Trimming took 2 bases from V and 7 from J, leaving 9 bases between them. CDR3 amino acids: CASSLWGGEQYF. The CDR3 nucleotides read TGTGCCAGCAGTTTATGGGGAGGAGAGCAGTACTTC.

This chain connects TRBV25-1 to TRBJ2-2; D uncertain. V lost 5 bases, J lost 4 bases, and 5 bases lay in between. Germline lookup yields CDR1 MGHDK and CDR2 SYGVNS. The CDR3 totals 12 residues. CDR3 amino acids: CASSLSTGELFF. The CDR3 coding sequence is TGTGCCAGCAGTCTGAGCACCGGGGAGCTGTTTTTT.

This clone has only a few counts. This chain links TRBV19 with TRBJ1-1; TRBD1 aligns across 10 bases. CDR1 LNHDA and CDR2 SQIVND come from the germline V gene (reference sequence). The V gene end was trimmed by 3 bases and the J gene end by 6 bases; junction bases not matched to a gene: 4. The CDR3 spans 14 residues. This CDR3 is CASSMTGGISEAFF. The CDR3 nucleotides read TGTGCCAGTAGTATGACAGGGGGCATCTCTGAAGCTTTCTTT.

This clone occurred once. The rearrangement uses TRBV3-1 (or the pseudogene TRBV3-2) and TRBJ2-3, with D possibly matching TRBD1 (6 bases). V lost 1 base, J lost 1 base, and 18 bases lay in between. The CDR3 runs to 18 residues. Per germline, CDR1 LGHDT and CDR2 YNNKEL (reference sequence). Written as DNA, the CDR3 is TGTGCCAGCAGCCAAGTGGGGCCGACAGGACCCCGCACAGATACGCAGTATTTT. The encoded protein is CASSQVGPTGPRTDTQYF.